These T cell receptor beta chains were read from a single sample in a study of regulatory T cells in long-lasting Graves disease. TCRdb reprocessed the multiplex PCR reads via MiXCR and lists one record per CDR3 protein. The sample lists hundreds of thousands of distinct CDR3 sequences, roughly 15% occurring once. This sample also belongs to another study, concerning T cells in Graves' hyperthyroidism and ophthalmopathy.

Specimen: peripheral blood mononuclear cells (PBMCs), collected at new diagnosis, from a patient treated with antithyroid drugs. The receptors originated from a woman in her twenties or thirties with Graves disease. Each CDR3 is given with its conserved first and last residue. A D gene is named only where the DNA matches it firmly. Some rows have no size entry. The others give once, few or many, or a class for an expanded clone.

V: TRBV6-2/TRBV6-3; J: TRBJ1-3; size: NA; D: NA; length: 14; DNA: TGTGCCAGCAGTTACTCCTGGGGGCAGGACACCATATATTTT; CDR3: CASSYSWGQDTIYF
V: TRBV27; J: TRBJ2-7; size: NA; D: TRBD1; length: 16; DNA: TGTGCCAGCAGATCGACCGGGACAGGGGGAAGACACGAGCAGTACTTC; CDR3: CASRSTGTGGRHEQYF
V: TRBV2; J: TRBJ2-7; size: many; D: NA; length: 14; DNA: TGTGCCAGCAGTCCCGGGACCCCGGACCACGAGCAGTACTTC; CDR3: CASSPGTPDHEQYF
V: TRBV28; J: TRBJ2-3; size: NA; D: NA; length: 14; DNA: TGTGCCAGCAGTCCCTCCTGGAGCACAGATACGCAGTATTTT; CDR3: CASSPSWSTDTQYF
V: TRBV20-1; J: TRBJ2-1; size: few; D: NA; length: 16; DNA: TGCAGTGCTAGGGATGGCACTCCACGCAACTACAATGAGCAGTTCTTC; CDR3: CSARDGTPRNYNEQFF
V: TRBV7-3; J: TRBJ1-6; size: few; D: NA; length: 15; DNA: TGTGCCAGCAGCTTGGACGGGGGGCGGTTTTCACCCCTCCACTTT; CDR3: CASSLDGGRFSPLHF
V: TRBV7-8; J: TRBJ2-2; size: many; D: TRBD1; length: 15; DNA: TGTGCCAGCAGGTCTGACAGGGCCCGGCACGGGGAGCTGTTTTTT; CDR3: CASRSDRARHGELFF
V: TRBV27; J: TRBJ2-4; size: NA; D: TRBD2; length: 18; DNA: TGTGCCAGCAGTTTAACAGCGGGAGGGCCCATAGGCAAAAACATTCAGTACTTC; CDR3: CASSLTAGGPIGKNIQYF
V: TRBV20-1; J: TRBJ2-5; size: few; D: NA; length: 14; DNA: TGCAGTGCTAGACGAGTAGTCCTGGGGGAGACCCAGTACTTC; CDR3: CSARRVVLGETQYF
V: TRBV11-2; J: TRBJ2-1; size: many; D: NA; length: 15; DNA: TGTGCCAGCAGCCCACTCAGGGGACGGGGCAATGAGCAGTTCTTC; CDR3: CASSPLRGRGNEQFF
V: TRBV13; J: TRBJ2-1; size: NA; D: TRBD2; length: 18; DNA: TGTGCCAGCAGCTTAGGCGGGGGGTTTGGCGGGAGAAGTAATGAGCAGTTCTTC; CDR3: CASSLGGGFGGRSNEQFF
V: TRBV11-3; J: TRBJ2-1; size: NA; D: TRBD2; length: 19; DNA: TGTGCCAGCAGCTTAACTTTGGGACTAGCGAGAGACTCCTACAATGAGCAGTTCTTC; CDR3: CASSLTLGLARDSYNEQFF
V: TRBV11-2; J: TRBJ1-1; size: NA; D: NA; length: 14; DNA: TGTGCCAGCAGCTTGAACCGCATGAACACTGAAGCTTTCTTT; CDR3: CASSLNRMNTEAFF
V: TRBV5-1; J: TRBJ1-4; size: NA; D: NA; length: 13; DNA: TGCGCCAGCAGCCCGAACAGGGTTGAAAAACTGTTTTTT; CDR3: CASSPNRVEKLFF
V: TRBV2; J: TRBJ1-5; size: many; D: TRBD1; length: 18; DNA: TGTGCCAGCAGATTACTCGAATGGGGGGACAGTGAATTTCAGCCCCAGCATTTT; CDR3: CASRLLEWGDSEFQPQHF
V: TRBV7-2; J: TRBJ2-5; size: many; D: TRBD2; length: 16; DNA: TGTGCCAGCAGCACTCGGACTAGCGCCGGCCAAGAGACCCAGTACTTC; CDR3: CASSTRTSAGQETQYF
V: TRBV3-1; J: TRBJ2-5; size: NA; D: TRBD2; length: 22; DNA: TGTGCCAGCAGCCAAGAGGCCCTGACTAGCAGACTGATGACTTCCTCTAAAGAGACCCAGTACTTC; CDR3: CASSQEALTSRLMTSSKETQYF
V: TRBV18; J: TRBJ1-2; size: NA; D: TRBD1; length: 16; DNA: TGTGCCAGCTCACCGGGACAGGGGTTCATTGCCTATGGCTACACCTTC; CDR3: CASSPGQGFIAYGYTF
V: TRBV5-1; J: TRBJ2-1; size: many; D: TRBD1; length: 16; DNA: TGCGCCAGCAGCTACTTACAGGGGGGCGGGTCCAATGAGCAGTTCTTC; CDR3: CASSYLQGGGSNEQFF
V: TRBV4-1; J: TRBJ2-3; size: NA; D: TRBD2; length: 16; DNA: TGCGCCAGCAGCCAAGTTCTAGCGGGATTCACAGATACGCAGTATTTT; CDR3: CASSQVLAGFTDTQYF
V: TRBV20-1; J: TRBJ2-7; size: few; D: TRBD1; length: 15; DNA: TGCAGTGCTAGAGCCCCGACAGGGGTGGTATACGAGCAGTACTTC; CDR3: CSARAPTGVVYEQYF
V: TRBV27; J: TRBJ1-1; size: many; D: TRBD1; length: 14; DNA: TGTGCCAGCATGTCAATCGGGACAGGGACCGAAGCTTTCTTT; CDR3: CASMSIGTGTEAFF
V: TRBV19; J: TRBJ1-4; size: few; D: TRBD1; length: 14; DNA: TGTGCCAGTAGCGGCGGGACAGCCGGTGAAAAACTGTTTTTT; CDR3: CASSGGTAGEKLFF
V: TRBV9; J: TRBJ2-7; size: many; D: TRBD2; length: 15; DNA: TGTGCCAGCAGTTACGCGGGAGGGCCGAGTTACGAGCAGTACTTC; CDR3: CASSYAGGPSYEQYF
V: TRBV2; J: TRBJ1-1; size: NA; D: NA; length: 12; DNA: TGTGCCAGCAGAGTTGCCCCGCTCCAAGCTTTCTTT; CDR3: CASRVAPLQAFF
V: TRBV28; J: TRBJ2-3; size: many; D: NA; length: 13; DNA: TGTGCCAGCAGTTTAAAAACTAGAGATACGCAGTATTTT; CDR3: CASSLKTRDTQYF
V: TRBV12-3/TRBV12-4; J: TRBJ1-2; size: many; D: TRBD1; length: 14; DNA: TGTGCCAGCAGTTACCGGGACAGGGCCTATGGCTACACCTTC; CDR3: CASSYRDRAYGYTF
V: TRBV7-3; J: TRBJ2-1; size: many; D: TRBD2; length: 17; DNA: TGTGCCAGCAGCTTAGGTCCGACTTCCGCGGGAGGGGATGAGCAGTTCTTC; CDR3: CASSLGPTSAGGDEQFF
V: TRBV7-8; J: TRBJ1-5; size: NA; D: TRBD1; length: 17; DNA: TGTGCCAGCAGCTCCCTTGGACAGGGGGCCCCTAATCAGCCCCAGCATTTT; CDR3: CASSSLGQGAPNQPQHF
V: TRBV7-9; J: TRBJ1-1; size: many; D: TRBD1; length: 14; DNA: TGTGCCAGCAGCCCGGGACAGGGAGACACTGAAGCTTTCTTT; CDR3: CASSPGQGDTEAFF
V: TRBV18; J: TRBJ1-5; size: NA; D: TRBD1; length: 17; DNA: TGTGCCAGCTCACCTAGGGACAGCCTGTCTAGCAATCAGCCCCAGCATTTT; CDR3: CASSPRDSLSSNQPQHF
V: TRBV7-9; J: TRBJ1-1; size: NA; D: TRBD1; length: 14; DNA: TGTGCCAGCAGCCACCTGACAGGGGTAACTGAAGCTTTCTTT; CDR3: CASSHLTGVTEAFF
V: TRBV10-3; J: TRBJ2-3; size: few; D: TRBD2; length: 13; DNA: TGTGCCACCACCGGGACTAGCGGGTATACGCAGTATTTT; CDR3: CATTGTSGYTQYF
V: TRBV27; J: TRBJ2-7; size: few; D: TRBD2; length: 18; DNA: TGTGCCAGCAGTTCCGGACTAGCGGGAGGAACCCGATCCTACGAGCAGTACTTC; CDR3: CASSSGLAGGTRSYEQYF
V: TRBV29-1; J: TRBJ2-7; size: many; D: NA; length: 11; DNA: TGCAGCGTTGATCGGGGATACGAGCAGTACTTC; CDR3: CSVDRGYEQYF
V: TRBV10-3; J: TRBJ1-4; size: many; D: TRBD1; length: 12; DNA: TGTGCCATCAACAGGGGGAGCGAAAAACTGTTTTTT; CDR3: CAINRGSEKLFF
V: TRBV2; J: TRBJ2-3; size: many; D: NA; length: 13; DNA: TGTGCCAGCAAGGGGGACTTACCAGATACGCAGTATTTT; CDR3: CASKGDLPDTQYF
V: TRBV5-1; J: TRBJ2-2; size: NA; D: NA; length: 15; DNA: TGCGCCAGCAGCCAATCTTGGGGGTTATCCGGGGAGCTGTTTTTT; CDR3: CASSQSWGLSGELFF
V: TRBV20-1; J: TRBJ2-3; size: few; D: TRBD2; length: 18; DNA: TGCAGTGCTAGATTGGGACTAGCGGGAGGGCTCTACACAGATACGCAGTATTTT; CDR3: CSARLGLAGGLYTDTQYF
V: TRBV19; J: TRBJ1-4; size: NA; D: NA; length: 15; DNA: TGTGCCAGTAGTATTCAGGCACGGCGGAATGAAAAACTGTTTTTT; CDR3: CASSIQARRNEKLFF
V: TRBV5-4; J: TRBJ1-5; size: once; D: NA; length: 13; DNA: TGTGCCAGCAGCTTGGGGGATGATCAGCCCCAGCATTTT; CDR3: CASSLGDDQPQHF
V: TRBV20-1; J: TRBJ2-3; size: many; D: TRBD1; length: 15; DNA: TGCAGTGCTAGGGACAGGGGAGGAAGTACAGATACGCAGTATTTT; CDR3: CSARDRGGSTDTQYF
V: TRBV28; J: TRBJ1-6; size: many; D: TRBD1; length: 14; DNA: TGTGCCAGCAGGTGGGACAGGGATAATTCACCCCTCCACTTT; CDR3: CASRWDRDNSPLHF
V: TRBV2; J: TRBJ2-7; size: many; D: TRBD1; length: 12; DNA: TGTGCCAGCAGTAACAGGGGTTACGAGCAGTACTTC; CDR3: CASSNRGYEQYF